The next 26 T cell receptor beta chains were all read from a single sample in a study of T cell repertoires in cytomegalovirus infection. These TCRs are of unknown antigen specificity. TCRdb re-derived calls from the reads in MiXCR, one entry per CDR3 protein. The sample consists of some 350,000 distinct CDR3 sequences, roughly 36% of them appearing once. Specimen: cultured PBMCs, collected from culture after CMV antigen stimulation. Receptors were obtained from a human donor in good health (CMV status not recorded). Some clones in this sample may be carry-over from other donors' samples.

This clonotype was seen ten or more times. The chain recombines TRBV11-2 with TRBJ2-4; D might be TRBD1 (5 bases). Germline assignment: CDR1 SGHAT and CDR2 FQNNGV. This CDR3 comprises 15 residues. V was trimmed by 5 bases and J by 0 bases, leaving 11 bases between them. Here the CDR3 DNA reads TGTGCCAGCAGCCCCAGGGCCAAAGCCAAAAACATTCAGTACTTC. It is translated as CASSPRAKAKNIQYF.

This chain links TRBV20-1 with TRBJ1-1; D gene uncertain. V lost 3 bases and J 8 bases, leaving 7 bases between the germline ends. The germline gives CDR1 DFQATT, CDR2 SNEGSKA (reference sequence). The CDR3 length is 10 residues. The CDR3 bases are TGCAGTGCTAGGGAGGCGGAAGCTTTCTTT. Its protein is CSAREAEAFF.

The rearrangement uses TRBV7-9 and TRBJ1-1; D remains unclear. CDR1 is SEHNR and CDR2 is FQNEAQ in the germline V gene (reference sequence). This CDR3 has 15 residues. The V end lost 1 base, the J end lost 2 bases, and 11 bases lay between the germline ends. The CDR3 DNA follows: TGTGCCAGCAGCTTAGGGGGATCGGGTAACACTGAAGCTTTCTTT. It specifies CASSLGGSGNTEAFF.

This clonotype appeared a few times. V gene TRBV6-2 or TRBV6-3 combines with J gene TRBJ2-3, with 8 bases fitting TRBD2. CDR3 size: 16 residues. The V gene's germline CDR1 is MNHEY and CDR2 SVGEGT. V lost 7 bases and J lost 0; bases outside the gene matches: 9. Here the CDR3 reads CASIKAGATSTDTQYF. CDR3 coding DNA: TGTGCCAGCATTAAAGCGGGAGCTACCAGCACAGATACGCAGTATTTT.

The chain employs TRBV5-1 and TRBJ1-6; D unclear. Germline assignment: CDR1 SGHRS and CDR2 YFSETQ. The CDR3 extends over 15 amino acids. V lost 4 bases, J lost 5 bases, and 13 bases lay in between. The CDR3 DNA reads as TGCGCCAGCAGCCCGGCGGGGAAAAATAATTCACCCCTCCACTTT. Its protein is CASSPAGKNNSPLHF.

V and J are TRBV27 and TRBJ2-7, with no clear D. This CDR3 has 14 amino acids. CDR1 is MNHEY, CDR2 SMNVEV, per germline (reference sequence). V dropped 0 bases and J dropped 3 bases, with 9 bases sitting between them. The CDR3 coding sequence is TGTGCCAGCAGTTTATCGACGAGATTCTACGAGCAGTACTTC. Translation gives CASSLSTRFYEQYF.

The sample holds a few counts of this clonotype. The J gene is TRBJ2-2, the V gene TRBV19, with D perhaps TRBD1 or TRBD2 (5 bases each). In germline, CDR1 is LNHDA, CDR2 SQIVND (reference sequence). CDR3 length: 14 residues. Trimming shortened V by 7 bases and J by 6 bases, and 15 bases separated the two germline ends. The DNA of the CDR3 is TGTGCCAGTAATCCGGGACCGACCCCCGGGGAGCTGTTTTTT. The encoded protein is CASNPGPTPGELFF.

The chain links TRBV6-2 or TRBV6-3 to TRBJ2-1, with D unclear. The V and J ends lost 0 bases and 5 bases respectively, with 14 bases between them. CDR1 is MNHEY, CDR2 SVGEGT, per germline. The CDR3 is 16 residues long. The CDR3, as DNA: TGTGCCAGCAGTTACTCCAGCCCGCTCGGAAACAATGAGCAGTTCTTC. Protein product: CASSYSSPLGNNEQFF.

The rearrangement joins TRBV7-9 to TRBJ2-5; 11 bases fit TRBD1. CDR3 length: 16 amino acids. Trimming took 5 bases from V and 6 from J; bases not matched to a gene: 11. Germline V gene data show CDR1 as SEHNR and CDR2 as FQNEAQ (reference sequence). The CDR3 DNA reads TGTGCCAGCAGCGGCGCGACGGGACAGGGGGTGCAGACCCAGTACTTC. It translates to CASSGATGQGVQTQYF.

V gene TRBV27 combines with J gene TRBJ1-6; D unclear. Trimming shortened V by 4 bases and J by 0 bases, and 4 bases separated the two germline ends. Germline V lookup: CDR1 MNHEY, CDR2 SMNVEV (reference sequence). The CDR3 length is 14 residues. The DNA for the CDR3 is TGTGCCAGCAGTTACCGCTCCTATAATTCACCCCTCCACTTT. This codes for CASSYRSYNSPLHF.

The V gene is TRBV7-2, the J gene TRBJ1-4; D is possibly TRBD1 (5 bases). Trimming removed 3 bases from V and 5 bases from J, with 10 bases in between. This CDR3 has 14 residues. CDR1 and CDR2 from the germline V gene are SGHTA and FQGNSA. This chain's CDR3 is CASSFQGINEKLFF. DNA of the CDR3: TGTGCCAGCAGCTTTCAGGGAATAAATGAAAAACTGTTTTTT.

This clonotype was recorded a few times. The V gene is TRBV6-5, the J gene TRBJ1-4, with a tentative D call TRBD1 (5 bases). Trimming left V 7 bases short and J 8 bases short, with 17 bases between. The CDR3 spans 14 residues. Germline CDR1 MNHEY, CDR2 SVGAGI. The CDR3 DNA follows: TGTGCCAGCACCTCGGGGAGGGGAGAAGAAAAACTGTTTTTT. It translates to CASTSGRGEEKLFF.

This clonotype was seen a single time. The gene calls are TRBV7-3 and TRBJ2-7; D unresolved. The CDR3 covers 14 residues. Germline V gene sequence: CDR1 SGHTA, CDR2 FQGTGA. The germline V and J ends were trimmed by 4 bases and 7 bases, with 17 bases remaining between them. CDR3 region: CASSWNPQGFEQYF. The CDR3 DNA sequence: TGTGCCAGCAGCTGGAATCCCCAAGGGTTTGAGCAGTACTTC.

The CDR3 DNA reads as TGCGCCAGCAGTGGTGACGGGAGGATACGGGGCGAGCAGTACGTC. The encoded protein is CASSGDGRIRGEQYV. The chain uses TRBV23-1 and TRBJ2-7; 7 positions match TRBD2. TRBV23-1 is reported as an ORF; its role is uncertain. V lost 5 bases and J lost 6; bases outside the gene matches: 13. The CDR3 extends over 15 amino acids.

The table lists this clonotype with a few counts. The V call is TRBV6-1, the J call TRBJ1-3; D gene uncertain. CDR1 and CDR2 from the germline V gene are MNHNS and SASEGT. The length of the CDR3 is 15 residues. The V end lost 5 bases, the J end lost 0 bases, and 11 bases lay between the germline ends. The CDR3: CASSYDVSSGNTIYF. In DNA, the CDR3 is TGTGCCAGCAGTTACGATGTGAGCTCTGGAAACACCATATATTTT.

The CDR3 reads CASSQGEKKHATNEKLFF. The CDR3 DNA follows: TGCGCCAGCAGTCAAGGCGAGAAAAAACACGCAACTAATGAAAAACTGTTTTTT. The chain links TRBV23-1 to TRBJ1-4, with D hard to call. TRBV23-1 is designated an ORF whose function remains uncertain. V was shortened by 2 bases and J by 0 bases, with 16 bases between the two germline ends. The CDR3 is 18 amino acids.

In its sample, this clonotype was seen a few times. The V gene is TRBV4-1, the J gene TRBJ1-1, with 9 bases lining up with TRBD1. V trimming: 0 bases; J trimming: 5 bases; junction bases outside the gene matches: 4. The CDR3 spans 15 residues. Germline CDR1 and CDR2: MGHRA and YSYEKL. The CDR3 DNA follows: TGCGCCAGCAGCCAAGAACAGGGGGCAGTTACTGAAGCTTTCTTT. Protein product: CASSQEQGAVTEAFF.

This clonotype was detected once. CDR3 in DNA: TGCAGTGCCACCGGGGAGGTCTTTGGCTACACCTTC. Protein product: CSATGEVFGYTF. This chain joins TRBV20-1 and TRBJ1-2; D unresolved. V gave up 6 bases and J gave up 7 bases, with 15 bases separating them. Germline lookup yields CDR1 DFQATT and CDR2 SNEGSKA (reference sequence). CDR3 length: 12 residues.

Only a few counts were recorded for this clonotype. This sequence joins TRBV29-1 and TRBJ1-1, with unresolved D. The V end was cut by 3 bases, the J end by 0 bases, with 8 bases between. Germline V gives CDR1 SQVTM, CDR2 ANQGSEA. The length of the CDR3 is 13 residues. DNA for the CDR3: TGCAGCGTTGATATCAGGATGAACACTGAAGCTTTCTTT. Protein product: CSVDIRMNTEAFF.

This clonotype was found many times. V is TRBV27 and J is TRBJ2-1, with 7 bases matching TRBD1. Germline CDR1 reads MNHEY; CDR2 reads SMNVEV (reference sequence). V shed 5 bases and J 3 bases; nucleotides not matched to a gene: 7. The CDR3 consists of 15 residues. Written as DNA, the CDR3 is TGTGCCAGCAGTCTAGGGACAGTTCGCTACAATGAGCAGTTCTTC. Protein: CASSLGTVRYNEQFF.

This clonotype was counted only a few times. In DNA, the CDR3 is TGTGCCAGCAGCTTAGTCAACCTATCCGCATACAATGAGCAGTTCTTC. It specifies CASSLVNLSAYNEQFF. The chain couples TRBV7-6 to TRBJ2-1; D remains unclear. V lost 1 base and J 4 bases, leaving 14 bases between the germline ends. The CDR3 contains 16 residues. CDR1 and CDR2 from the germline V gene are SGHVS and FNYEAQ.

The chain joins TRBV7-2 to TRBJ2-3; 10 bases fit TRBD2. The length of the CDR3 is 18 residues. V lost 1 base to trimming and J lost 0 bases; unmatched junction nucleotides: 7. CDR1 is SGHTA, CDR2 FQGNSA, per germline. The CDR3 DNA reads TGTGCCAGCAGCTTAGGAGGAGGTAGCGGGAGGAGCACAGATACGCAGTATTTT. It translates to CASSLGGGSGRSTDTQYF.

The chain joins TRBV7-2 to TRBJ1-4; 11 bases align to TRBD1. Germline lookup yields CDR1 SGHTA and CDR2 FQGNSA. V shed 3 bases and J 11 bases; nucleotides not matched to a gene: 11. The CDR3 runs 16 residues. The CDR3 nucleotides read TGTGCCAGCAGCTTCGGACAGGGGACAGGGGGGCGTAAACTGTTTTTT. Protein sequence: CASSFGQGTGGRKLFF.

This rearrangement joins TRBV12-3 or TRBV12-4 to TRBJ2-5; D may correspond to TRBD1 or TRBD2 (5 bases each). Trimming shortened V by 7 bases and J by 1 base, and 13 bases separated the two germline ends. The CDR3 covers 14 residues. The CDR3 nucleotides read TGTGCCAGCACCGAGGGACCACCCCAAGAGACCCAGTACTTC. Encoded protein: CASTEGPPQETQYF.

The CDR3 nucleotides read TGTGCCAGCAGTCCAAGGCGCCCTGGACAGGAAGCTTTCTTT. It specifies CASSPRRPGQEAFF. The rearrangement joins TRBV7-9 to TRBJ1-1; D possibly corresponds to TRBD1 (6 bases). There are 14 residues in the CDR3. Trimming shortened V by 6 bases and J by 8 bases, and 19 bases separated the two germline ends. CDR1 and CDR2 (germline): SEHNR, FQNEAQ (reference sequence).

This clonotype is a singleton in its sample. The rearrangement links TRBV4-1 to TRBJ2-3; D gene ambiguous. The CDR3 sequence is 15 residues long. Between the trimmed V and J ends, which lost 0 bases and 1 base, there was a span of 8 bases. Looked up from germline, CDR1 is MGHRA and CDR2 is YSYEKL. The CDR3 loop reads CASSQDLSGTDTQYF. Here the CDR3 DNA reads TGCGCCAGCAGCCAAGATTTGAGCGGCACAGATACGCAGTATTTT.